The 2 T cell receptor beta chains below were found in one sample sequenced in a study of T-cell memory formation after mild COVID-19. TCRdb re-called the 5' RACE reads through MiXCR, storing one row per CDR3 protein. Here the sample spans 35,000 to 50,000 distinct CDR3 sequences, roughly 9% being singletons. The sequenced sample consisted of PBMCs or a T cell subset sorted from them (not recorded which). These receptors all stem from an adult woman who had mild COVID-19 (a few samples of this study predate the infection). Cell type and time point are not known.

In this sample, this clonotype turned up a few times. This sequence joins TRBV29-1 and TRBJ1-2; the match to TRBD1 covers 11 bases. CDR1 SQVTM and CDR2 ANQGSEA come from the germline V gene. V lost 7 bases to trimming and J lost 8 bases; unmatched junction nucleotides: 12. There are 14 residues in the CDR3. CDR3 sequence (DNA): TGCAGCGCCAGCTCGCAGGGACAGGGGGGAGGCTACACCTTC. This sequence encodes CSASSQGQGGGYTF. Drawing the rest from reference TRBV29-1 and TRBJ1-2, the complete variable domain is SAVISQKPSRDICQRGTSLTIQCQVDSQVTMMFWYRQQPGQSLTLIATANQGSEATYESGFVIDKFPISRPNLTFSTLTVSNMSPEDSSIYLCSASSQGQGGGYTFGSGTRLTVV.

In this sample, this clonotype turned up a few times. This chain joins TRBV4-3 and TRBJ1-2; weak D call: TRBD1 (6 bases). Looked up from germline, CDR1 is LGHNA and CDR2 is YSLEER. The CDR3 loop spans 19 amino acids. V was pared by 0 bases and J by 0 bases, with 20 bases between. CDR3 loop: CASSQESKTGRQPNYGYTF. DNA of the CDR3: TGCGCCAGCAGCCAAGAGTCTAAAACAGGGAGGCAACCTAACTATGGCTACACCTTC.